The 18 T cell receptor beta chains presented below share a single source sample, sequenced in a study of cytomegalovirus exposure and HLA in healthy donors. A multiplex PCR was run with 60 Vbeta primers and 13 Jbeta primers. Measured with immunoSEQ multiplex PCR; TCRdb has only the in-frame clones, and not every one. The sample yields about 180,000 clones, around three quarters seen once. Sequenced sample: PBMCs. The source is a middle-aged woman in good health and CMV-seronegative.

The chain uses TRBV5-4 and TRBJ2-3; TRBD2 matches at 8 bases. Germline values: CDR1 SGHNT, CDR2 YYREEE (reference sequence). Losses at the gene ends were 4 bases for V and 1 base for J; bases not matched to a gene: 11. The CDR3 is made up of 17 amino acids. The CDR3 region is CASSAGGGPAGTDTQYF. CDR3 bases: TGTGCCAGCAGCGCGGGCGGGGGGCCCGCGGGCACAGATACGCAGTATTTT.

A few counts support this clone. The rearrangement joins TRBV5-5 to TRBJ1-2; no firm D call. The CDR3 runs 14 residues. CDR1 and CDR2 (germline): SGHKS, YYEKEE (reference sequence). Trimming removed 0 bases from V and 0 bases from J, with 6 bases in between. The CDR3 region has the DNA TGTGCCAGCAGCTTGGAACCAGCTAACTATGGCTACACCTTC. This translates into CASSLEPANYGYTF.

The chain has TRBV19 and TRBJ1-2; 7 positions agree with TRBD1. The junction had 9 bases not matched to a gene; V was cut back by 6 bases and J by 2 bases. This CDR3 comprises 15 residues. Germline-derived CDR1 and CDR2 are LNHDA and SQIVND (reference sequence). The CDR3 DNA reads as TGTGCCAGTAGAGACTCACAGGGGACAAACTATGGCTACACCTTC. Amino acids: CASRDSQGTNYGYTF.

The chain joins TRBV5-4 to TRBJ1-1; 7 nucleotides match TRBD1. CDR3 length: 14 amino acids. Germline V gene data show CDR1 as SGHNT and CDR2 as YYREEE (reference sequence). Losses at the gene ends were 4 bases for V and 5 bases for J; bases not matched to a gene: 8. Here the CDR3 DNA reads TGTGCCAGCAGCATCACAGGGGTCTGGACTGAAGCTTTCTTT. It codes for CASSITGVWTEAFF.

The V and J genes are TRBV7-2 and TRBJ2-1, with 9 bases matching TRBD1. V lost 5 bases and J lost 3; bases outside the gene matches: 2. CDR1 is SGHTA and CDR2 is FQGNSA in the germline V gene. This CDR3 contains 14 residues. The CDR3 bases are TGTGCCAGCAGCCCGGGACAGGGCTACAATGAGCAGTTCTTC. It is translated as CASSPGQGYNEQFF. Full variable domain (missing parts from reference TRBV7-2 and TRBJ2-1): GAGVSQSPSNKVTEKGKDVELRCDPISGHTALYWYRQSLGQGLEFLIYFQGNSAPDKSGLPSDRFSAERTGGSVSTLTIQRTQQEDSAVYLCASSPGQGYNEQFFGPGTRLTVL.

A single count supports this clone. V is TRBV2 and J is TRBJ2-1; possibly TRBD2 for D (6 bases). This CDR3 has 15 amino acids. CDR1 and CDR2 (germline): SNHLY, FYNNEI. Between the trimmed V and J ends, which lost 3 bases and 4 bases, there was a span of 13 bases. The CDR3 DNA follows: TGTGCCAGCAGTGAGCGGGACTTGGGATACAATGAGCAGTTCTTC. It translates to CASSERDLGYNEQFF.

The chain combines TRBV5-1 with TRBJ2-5, with 9 bases aligning to TRBD1. The germline V gene encodes CDR1 SGHRS and CDR2 YFSETQ. There are 14 residues in the CDR3. V was pared by 3 bases and J by 4 bases, with 4 bases of the junction left unmatched. The CDR3 DNA reads TGCGCCAGCAGCTCACAGGGGGCGCGAGAGACCCAGTACTTC. This encodes CASSSQGARETQYF.

The chain links TRBV2 to TRBJ2-4; TRBD1 aligns across 7 bases. V lost 2 bases, J lost 9 bases, and 4 bases stayed unmatched. Germline values: CDR1 SNHLY, CDR2 FYNNEI. The CDR3 is 13 amino acids. The CDR3 DNA sequence: TGTGCCAGCAGTGAAAGAGGGGGCGGCATTCAGTACTTC. The encoded protein is CASSERGGGIQYF.

This chain connects TRBV30 to TRBJ1-2; perhaps TRBD1 as D (6 bases). The ends were cut back, 2 bases at V and 4 bases at J, with 14 bases in the middle. The germline CDR1 and CDR2 sequences are GTSNPN and SVGIG (reference sequence). There are 14 residues in the CDR3. The CDR3 DNA sequence: TGTGCCTGGAGTAACGGAGGGGGGGGCTATGGCTACACCTTC. Its translation: CAWSNGGGGYGYTF. The entire variable domain, with the rest obtained from reference TRBV30 and TRBJ1-2, is as follows: SQTIHQWPATLVQPVGSPLSLECTVEGTSNPNLYWYRQAAGRGLQLLFYSVGIGQISSEVPQNLSASRPQDRQFILSSKKLLLSDSGFYLCAWSNGGGGYGYTFGSGTRLTVV.

This rearrangement joins TRBV27 to TRBJ2-1; 10 bases line up with TRBD1. V lost 6 bases, J lost 4 bases, and 9 bases stayed unmatched. Germline V lookup: CDR1 MNHEY, CDR2 SMNVEV (reference sequence). This CDR3 is 16 amino acids long. CDR3 coding DNA: TGTGCCAGCAGCGTAAACCCGGGACAGGGGTACAATGAGCAGTTCTTC. Amino acids: CASSVNPGQGYNEQFF.

This clone was detected once. The chain links TRBV19 to TRBJ1-1; D is possibly TRBD1 (6 bases). The CDR3 has 15 amino acids. Between the trimmed V and J ends, which lost 1 base and 0 bases, there was a span of 9 bases. CDR1 and CDR2 (germline): LNHDA, SQIVND (reference sequence). The CDR3 sequence: CASSIGGHLNTEAFF. CDR3 in DNA: TGTGCCAGTAGTATAGGGGGACACCTGAACACTGAAGCTTTCTTT.

The gene calls are TRBV5-1 and TRBJ1-5; 7 bases match TRBD1. The germline V gene has CDR1 SGHRS and CDR2 YFSETQ. The CDR3 runs 14 residues. J lost 7 bases, V lost 0 bases, and 4 bases had no gene match. CDR3 nucleotides: TGCGCCAGCAGCTTGGGACAGGGAAGCCAGCCCCAGCATTTT. It yields the protein CASSLGQGSQPQHF. The full variable domain, in which reference TRBV5-1 and TRBJ1-5 provide the parts outside the CDR3, is KAGVTQTPRYLIKTRGQQVTLSCSPISGHRSVSWYQQTPGQGLQFLFEYFSETQRNKGNFPGRFSGRQFSNSRSEMNVSTLELGDSALYLCASSLGQGSQPQHFGDGTRLSIL.

In this sample, this clone turned up once. V is TRBV18 and J is TRBJ1-1, with D unresolved. There are 14 residues in the CDR3. V lost 1 base to trimming and J lost 5 bases, with 11 bases between them. CDR1 is KGHSH, CDR2 LQKENI, per germline. DNA of the CDR3: TGTGCCAGCTCACCACTCCGGGTCGGGACTGAAGCTTTCTTT. Translating it yields CASSPLRVGTEAFF.

The table lists this clone with a few counts. The chain links TRBV29-1 to TRBJ1-1; no clear D. Germline V gene lookup returns CDR1 SQVTM and CDR2 ANQGSEA. This CDR3 spans 12 amino acids. Trimming took off 4 bases at V and 5 bases at J, with 11 bases between the two ends. The CDR3 region has the DNA TGCAGCGTTGGGGAGGGAAGGACTGAAGCTTTCTTT. Translated, it gives CSVGEGRTEAFF.

The chain employs TRBV5-1 and TRBJ2-1; TRBD2 matches at 10 bases. V lost 2 bases, J lost 8 bases, and 10 bases stayed unmatched. The germline V gene encodes CDR1 SGHRS and CDR2 YFSETQ. The CDR3 consists of 16 residues. The CDR3 DNA reads as TGCGCCAGCAGCTTTGTCTTAGCGGGAGGCAGAGATGAGCAGTTCTTC. This sequence encodes CASSFVLAGGRDEQFF.

This chain links TRBV5-1 with TRBJ1-2; D is uncertain. V was pared by 4 bases and J by 0 bases, with 13 bases between. Per the germline V gene, CDR1 is SGHRS and CDR2 is YFSETQ. This CDR3 has 15 amino acids. CDR3 protein: CASSPDFYPNYGYTF. The CDR3 DNA follows: TGCGCCAGCAGCCCAGACTTTTACCCTAACTATGGCTACACCTTC. The full variable domain, with the rest looked up from reference TRBV5-1 and TRBJ1-2, is KAGVTQTPRYLIKTRGQQVTLSCSPISGHRSVSWYQQTPGQGLQFLFEYFSETQRNKGNFPGRFSGRQFSNSRSEMNVSTLELGDSALYLCASSPDFYPNYGYTFGSGTRLTVV.

This chain links TRBV28 with TRBJ1-5; 11 bases line up with TRBD1. This CDR3 has 15 amino acids. J gave up 2 bases and V 10 bases, and 7 bases lay outside the gene matches. CDR1 and CDR2 from the germline V gene are MDHEN and SYDVKM. CDR3 protein: CATGQGARGNQPQHF. The CDR3 nucleotides are TGTGCCACAGGACAGGGGGCGCGGGGCAATCAGCCCCAGCATTTT.

The gene calls are TRBV5-4 and TRBJ2-3; weak D call: TRBD2 (6 bases). The CDR3 extends over 17 amino acids. V lost 1 base and J 2 bases, leaving 17 bases between the germline ends. CDR1 is SGHNT and CDR2 is YYREEE in the germline V gene (reference sequence). The CDR3, as DNA: TGTGCCAGCAGCTTGTTACCCCCGGGACTCCACACAGATACGCAGTATTTT. It encodes CASSLLPPGLHTDTQYF.